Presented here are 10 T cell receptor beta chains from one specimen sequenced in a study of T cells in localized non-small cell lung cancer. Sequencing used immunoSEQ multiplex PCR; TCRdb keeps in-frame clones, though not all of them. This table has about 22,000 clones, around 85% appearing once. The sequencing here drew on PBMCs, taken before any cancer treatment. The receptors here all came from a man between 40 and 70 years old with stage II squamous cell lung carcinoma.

The CDR3 nucleotides are TGTGCCAGCAGCTTAGGCCTGGCCGGTCAGCCCCAGCATTTT. Translated: CASSLGLAGQPQHF. The chain links TRBV7-8 to TRBJ1-5, with unresolved D. The CDR3 is 14 amino acids. Trimming left V 1 base short and J 6 bases short, with 10 bases between. From germline, CDR1 is SGHVS and CDR2 FQNEAQ.

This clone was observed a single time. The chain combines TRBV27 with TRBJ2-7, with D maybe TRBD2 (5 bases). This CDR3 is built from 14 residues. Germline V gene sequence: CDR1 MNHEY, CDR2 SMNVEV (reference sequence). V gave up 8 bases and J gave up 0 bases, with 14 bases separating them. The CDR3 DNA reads TGTGCCAGCGCCGGCTATGGGAGCTCCTACGAGCAGTACTTC. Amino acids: CASAGYGSSYEQYF.

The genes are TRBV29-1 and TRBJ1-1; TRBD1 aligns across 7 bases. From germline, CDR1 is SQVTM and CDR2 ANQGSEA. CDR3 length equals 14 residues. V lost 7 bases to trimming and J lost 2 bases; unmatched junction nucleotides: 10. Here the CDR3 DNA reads TGCAGCGCGACCAGAGGGACAGTTAACACTGAAGCTTTCTTT. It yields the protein CSATRGTVNTEAFF.

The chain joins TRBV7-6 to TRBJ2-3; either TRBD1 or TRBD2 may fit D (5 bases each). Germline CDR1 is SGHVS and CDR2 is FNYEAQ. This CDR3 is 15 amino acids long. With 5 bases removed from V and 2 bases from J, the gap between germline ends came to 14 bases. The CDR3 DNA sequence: TGTGCCAGCAGCCTCGGGGCCGCGAACACAGATACGCAGTATTTT. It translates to CASSLGAANTDTQYF. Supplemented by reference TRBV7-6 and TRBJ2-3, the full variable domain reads GAGVSQSPRYKVTKRGQDVALRCDPISGHVSLYWYRQALGQGPEFLTYFNYEAQQDKSGLPNDRFSAERPEGSISTLTIQRTEQRDSAMYRCASSLGAANTDTQYFGPGTRLTVL.

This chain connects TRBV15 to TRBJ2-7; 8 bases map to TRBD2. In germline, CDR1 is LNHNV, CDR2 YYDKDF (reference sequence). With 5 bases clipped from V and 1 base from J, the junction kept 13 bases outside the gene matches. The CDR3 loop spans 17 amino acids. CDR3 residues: CATSGRPAGGASYEQYF. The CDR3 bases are TGTGCCACCAGCGGACGACCTGCGGGGGGCGCTTCCTACGAGCAGTACTTC.

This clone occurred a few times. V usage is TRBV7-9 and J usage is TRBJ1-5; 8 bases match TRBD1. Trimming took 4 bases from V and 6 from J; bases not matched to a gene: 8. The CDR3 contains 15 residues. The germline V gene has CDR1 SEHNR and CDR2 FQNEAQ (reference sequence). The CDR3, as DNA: TGTGCCAGCAGCTGGGCAGGGGGCGCTTTTCAGCCCCAGCATTTT. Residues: CASSWAGGAFQPQHF.

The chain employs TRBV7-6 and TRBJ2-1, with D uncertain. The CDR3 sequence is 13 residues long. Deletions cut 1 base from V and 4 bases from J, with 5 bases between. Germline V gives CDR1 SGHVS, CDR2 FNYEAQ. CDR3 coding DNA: TGTGCCAGCAGCTTAGACAGATACAATGAGCAGTTCTTC. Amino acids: CASSLDRYNEQFF.

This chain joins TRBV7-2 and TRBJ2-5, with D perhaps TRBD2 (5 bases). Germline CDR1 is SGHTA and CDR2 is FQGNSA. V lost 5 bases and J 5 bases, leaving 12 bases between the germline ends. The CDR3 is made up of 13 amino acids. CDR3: CASSVLVRETQYF. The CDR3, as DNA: TGTGCCAGCAGCGTACTAGTCAGGGAGACCCAGTACTTC.

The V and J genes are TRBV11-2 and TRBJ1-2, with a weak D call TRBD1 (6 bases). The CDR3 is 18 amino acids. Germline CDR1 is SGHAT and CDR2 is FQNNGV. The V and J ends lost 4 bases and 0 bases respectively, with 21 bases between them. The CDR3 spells CASSSPRGDTASNYGYTF. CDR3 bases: TGTGCCAGCAGCTCCCCAAGGGGGGACACGGCCTCTAACTATGGCTACACCTTC.

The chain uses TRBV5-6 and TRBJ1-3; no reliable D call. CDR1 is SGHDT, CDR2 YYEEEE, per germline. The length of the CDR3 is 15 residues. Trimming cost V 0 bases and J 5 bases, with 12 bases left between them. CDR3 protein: CASSLARGGRNTIYF. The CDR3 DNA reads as TGTGCCAGCAGCTTGGCCCGGGGAGGTAGAAACACCATATATTTT. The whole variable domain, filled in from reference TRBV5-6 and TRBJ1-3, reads DAGVTQSPTHLIKTRGQQVTLRCSPKSGHDTVSWYQQALGQGPQFIFQYYEEEERQRGNFPDRFSGHQFPNYSSELNVNALLLGDSALYLCASSLARGGRNTIYFGEGSWLTVV.